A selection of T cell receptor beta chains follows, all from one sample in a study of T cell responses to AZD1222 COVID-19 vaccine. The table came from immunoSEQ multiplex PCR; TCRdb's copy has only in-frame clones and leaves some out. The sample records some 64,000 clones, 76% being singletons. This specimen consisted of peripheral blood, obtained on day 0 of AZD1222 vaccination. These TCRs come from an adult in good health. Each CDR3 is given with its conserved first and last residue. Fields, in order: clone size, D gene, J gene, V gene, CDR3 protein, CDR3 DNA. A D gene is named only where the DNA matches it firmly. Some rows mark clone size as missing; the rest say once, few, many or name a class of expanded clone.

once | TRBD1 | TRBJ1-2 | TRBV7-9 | CASSPGTGAGYGYTF | TGTGCCAGCAGCCCCGGGACAGGGGCTGGGTATGGCTACACCTTC
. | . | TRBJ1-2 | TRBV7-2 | CASTDPGENYGYTF | TGTGCCAGCACCGATCCGGGAGAAAACTATGGCTACACCTTC
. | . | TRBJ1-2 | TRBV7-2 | CASSYLPEGNGYTF | TGTGCCAGCAGCTACCTACCCGAGGGAAATGGCTACACCTTC
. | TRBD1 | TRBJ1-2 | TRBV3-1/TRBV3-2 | CASSQDLIVGTDYANNYGYTF | TGTGCCAGCAGCCAAGATCTAATTGTGGGGACAGACTATGCGAATAACTATGGCTACACCTTC
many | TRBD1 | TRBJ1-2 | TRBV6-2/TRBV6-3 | CASSSGTGTGDGYTF | TGTGCCAGCAGCTCCGGGACCGGGACAGGGGATGGCTACACCTTC
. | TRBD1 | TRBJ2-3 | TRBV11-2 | CASSPTGFGDTQYF | TGTGCCAGCAGCCCGACAGGGTTCGGGGATACGCAGTATTTT
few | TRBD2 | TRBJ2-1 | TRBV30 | CAWLTAGGMGEQFF | TGTGCCTGGTTGACAGCGGGGGGAATGGGTGAGCAGTTCTTC
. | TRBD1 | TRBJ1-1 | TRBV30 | CAWSALLPGQGLPGAFF | TGTGCCTGGAGTGCCCTTCTCCCGGGACAGGGGCTCCCCGGGGCTTTCTTT
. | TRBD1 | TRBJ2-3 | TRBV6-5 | CASSYSRGRTDTQYF | TGTGCCAGCAGTTACTCCAGGGGGCGGACAGATACGCAGTATTTT
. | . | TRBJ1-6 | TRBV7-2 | CASSFGGNNSPLHF | TGTGCCAGCAGCTTTGGGGGTAATAATTCACCCCTCCACTTT
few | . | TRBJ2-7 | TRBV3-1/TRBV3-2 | CASSPSSYEQYF | TGTGCCAGCAGCCCGAGCTCCTACGAGCAGTACTTC
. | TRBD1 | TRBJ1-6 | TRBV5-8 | CASSFAGGSPLHF | TGTGCCAGCAGCTTCGCAGGGGGTTCACCCCTCCACTTT
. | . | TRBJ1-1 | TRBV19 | CASSIDRRSTEAFF | TGTGCCAGTAGTATTGACAGGCGGAGCACTGAAGCTTTCTTT
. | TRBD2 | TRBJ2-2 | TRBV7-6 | CASSFTSGGAGELFF | TGTGCCAGCAGCTTCACTAGCGGGGGGGCCGGGGAGCTGTTTTTT
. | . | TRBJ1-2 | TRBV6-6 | CASSYSQNYGYTF | TGTGCCAGCAGTTACAGTCAGAACTATGGCTACACCTTC
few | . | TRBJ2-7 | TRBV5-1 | CASSLSWLYEQYF | TGCGCCAGCAGCTTGAGCTGGCTTTACGAGCAGTACTTC
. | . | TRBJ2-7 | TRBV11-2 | CASSLIHEQYF | TGTGCCAGCAGCTTAATTCACGAGCAGTACTTC
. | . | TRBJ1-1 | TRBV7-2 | CASSLEREAFF | TGTGCCAGCAGCCTCGAACGTGAAGCTTTCTTT
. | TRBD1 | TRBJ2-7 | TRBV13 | CASSFRDRSSSYEQYF | TGTGCCAGCAGCTTTCGGGACAGGTCTAGCTCCTACGAGCAGTACTTC
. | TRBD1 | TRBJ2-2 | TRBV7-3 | CASSLTLGTGKSGELFF | TGTGCCAGCAGCTTAACGTTGGGGACAGGGAAATCCGGGGAGCTGTTTTTT
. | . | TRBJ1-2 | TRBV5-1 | CASSSTDSYGYTF | TGCGCCAGCAGCTCGACAGACTCCTATGGCTACACCTTC
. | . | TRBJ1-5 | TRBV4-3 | CASSQDRDQPQHF | TGCGCCAGCAGCCAAGATCGGGATCAGCCCCAGCATTTT
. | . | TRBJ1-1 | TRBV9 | CASSVSGIGTEAFF | TGTGCCAGCAGCGTATCAGGAATAGGCACTGAAGCTTTCTTT
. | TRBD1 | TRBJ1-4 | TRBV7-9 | CASSLEQGEDEKLFF | TGTGCCAGCAGCCTGGAACAGGGGGAGGATGAAAAACTGTTTTTT
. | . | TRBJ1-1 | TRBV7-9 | CASSVGQNTEAFF | TGTGCCAGCAGCGTCGGACAGAACACTGAAGCTTTCTTT
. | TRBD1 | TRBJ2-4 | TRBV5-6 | CASSLGQAQSRNIQYF | TGTGCCAGCAGCTTAGGACAGGCCCAATCCAGAAACATTCAGTACTTC
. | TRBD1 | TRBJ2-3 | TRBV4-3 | CASSQGVQGAGKDTQYF | TGCGCCAGCAGCCAAGGGGTGCAGGGGGCCGGGAAAGATACGCAGTATTTT
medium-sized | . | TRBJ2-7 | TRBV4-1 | CASSQVSPGQGPYEQYF | TGCGCCAGCAGCCAAGTCTCCCCGGGCCAGGGGCCCTACGAGCAGTACTTC
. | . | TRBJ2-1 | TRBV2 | CASRHRPRATDEQFF | TGTGCCAGCCGCCACCGCCCGAGGGCTACGGATGAGCAGTTCTTC
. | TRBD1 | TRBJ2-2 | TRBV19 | CASRIGTANTGELFF | TGTGCCAGTAGGATCGGGACAGCGAACACCGGGGAGCTGTTTTTT
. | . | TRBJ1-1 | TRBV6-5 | CASSYSSLEVNTEAFF | TGTGCCAGCAGTTACTCCTCATTGGAAGTTAACACTGAAGCTTTCTTT
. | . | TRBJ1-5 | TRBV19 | CASRAVGQPQHF | TGTGCCAGTAGGGCCGTTGGCCAGCCCCAGCATTTT
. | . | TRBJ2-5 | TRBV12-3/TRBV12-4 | CASTSPLIETQYF | TGTGCCAGCACCTCCCCGCTGATAGAGACCCAGTACTTC
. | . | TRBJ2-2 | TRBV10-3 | CAISELDSGGELFF | TGTGCCATCAGTGAGTTGGACTCAGGTGGGGAGCTGTTTTTT
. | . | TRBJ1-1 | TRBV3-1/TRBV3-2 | CASSQHQGVAEAFF | TGTGCCAGCAGCCAGCACCAGGGAGTGGCTGAAGCTTTCTTT
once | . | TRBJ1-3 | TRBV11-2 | CASSSPQAYSGNTIYF | TGTGCCAGCAGTTCCCCACAAGCGTACTCTGGAAACACCATATATTTT
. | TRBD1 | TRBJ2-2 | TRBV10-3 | CAISRQGNTGELFF | TGTGCCATCAGCCGACAGGGTAACACCGGGGAGCTGTTTTTT
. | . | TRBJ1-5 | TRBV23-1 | CASSQLAGNQPQHF | TGCGCCAGCAGTCAATTAGCGGGGAATCAGCCCCAGCATTTT
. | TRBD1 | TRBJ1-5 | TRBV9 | CASSVGQGGNQPQHF | TGTGCCAGCAGCGTCGGACAGGGAGGCAATCAGCCCCAGCATTTT
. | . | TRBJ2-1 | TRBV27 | CASRTGSYNEQFF | TGTGCCAGCAGGACTGGCTCCTACAATGAGCAGTTCTTC
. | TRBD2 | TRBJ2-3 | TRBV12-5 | CASGLGLAESTDTQYF | TGTGCTAGTGGTTTGGGACTAGCGGAGAGCACAGATACGCAGTATTTT
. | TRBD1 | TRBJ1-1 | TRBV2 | CASTHRDRNTEAFF | TGTGCCAGCACCCACCGGGACAGGAACACTGAAGCTTTCTTT